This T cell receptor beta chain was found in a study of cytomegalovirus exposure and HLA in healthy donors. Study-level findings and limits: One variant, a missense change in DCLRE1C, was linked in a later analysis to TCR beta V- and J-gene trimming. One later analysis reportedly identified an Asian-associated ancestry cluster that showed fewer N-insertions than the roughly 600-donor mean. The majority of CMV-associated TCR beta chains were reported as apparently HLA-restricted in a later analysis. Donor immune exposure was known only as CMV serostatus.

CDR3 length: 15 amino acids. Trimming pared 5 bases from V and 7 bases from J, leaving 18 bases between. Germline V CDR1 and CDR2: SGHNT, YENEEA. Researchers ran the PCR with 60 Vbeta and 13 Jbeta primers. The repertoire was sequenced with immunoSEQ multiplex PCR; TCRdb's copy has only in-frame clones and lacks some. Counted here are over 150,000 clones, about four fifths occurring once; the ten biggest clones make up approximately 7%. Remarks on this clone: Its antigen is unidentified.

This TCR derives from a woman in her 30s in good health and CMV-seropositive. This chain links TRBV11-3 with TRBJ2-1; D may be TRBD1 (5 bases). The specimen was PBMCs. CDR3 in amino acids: CASSTGSVAQNEQFF. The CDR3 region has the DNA TGTGCCAGCAGCACAGGTTCGGTAGCCCAAAATGAGCAGTTCTTC.